This TCR beta chain was recovered during a study of Ad26.COV2.S vaccination and SARS-CoV-2 variants. On the study more broadly: Within the COV1001 Ad26.COV2.S trial arm, the donor was enrolled.

Treatment of the sample: approximately 18 received Ad26.COV2.S at low or high dose, single or two shots; about five received placebo; per-sample allocation not given. Sampling happened 63 days after the first vaccine or placebo injection. Points on this clone: What it recognizes is unknown.

Trimming took off 1 base at V and 8 bases at J, with 12 bases between the two ends. The CDR3 spans 14 residues. The germline V gene has CDR1 SEHNR and CDR2 FQNEAQ (reference sequence). Overall study findings and caveats: Greater spike-specific TCR breadth was seen in vaccine recipients than in placebo recipients. Marked by substantial breadth, spike-specific CD8+ and CD4+ T cell responses were reportedly seen after vaccination.

Libraries were prepared by immunoSEQ multiplex PCR; TCRdb keeps only in-frame clonotypes and omits some of them. The sample contains 330,000 or so clones, about nine tenths of which appear only once. Here the sequenced sample was peripheral blood, taken in a trial of Ad26.COV2.S vaccine versus placebo. This chain connects TRBV7-9 to TRBJ2-1; D not certain. The TCR was taken from a person aged 18 to 59 who received the Ad26.COV2.S COVID-19 vaccine or a placebo. In DNA form, the CDR3 reads TGTGCCAGCAGCTTAGTGGTAACCCGGGATGAGCAGTTCTTC. Translated, it gives CASSLVVTRDEQFF.